The present TCR beta chain was sequenced within a study of T cell changes during pregnancy in multiple sclerosis. V shed 4 bases and J 3 bases; nucleotides not matched to a gene: 9. The CDR3 length is 16 residues. Germline CDR1 is SGHAT and CDR2 is FQNNGV. Repertoires were generated with immunoSEQ multiplex PCR, while TCRdb's copy carries only in-frame clones and drops some. The repertoire holds about 32,000 clones, with 85% to 95% as singletons. The input for sequencing was CD4+ T cells from peripheral blood mononuclear cells, taken in the second trimester of pregnancy. The TCR originated in a female donor with multiple sclerosis, enrolled in a pregnancy study. The gene calls are TRBV11-2 and TRBJ2-7; TRBD2 agrees at 10 bases. The CDR3 bases are TGTGCCAGCAGCTCAGTGGGGGCTAGCGGGGGCTACGAGCAGTACTTC. Its translation: CASSSVGASGGYEQYF.